The clone carrying this T cell receptor beta chain appeared a few times. Its antigen is still unknown. This entry belongs to a study of CD8 T cells in Susac syndrome. Study-wide findings and caveats: As acknowledged by the study, its TCR sequencing and HLA analysis included a relatively small number of individuals.

Random hexamers served to reverse transcribe roughly 0.45 to 1 ug RNA. Amplification of TCR beta CDR3 was carried out by immunoSEQ multiplex PCR, which covered 54 Vbeta and 13 Jbeta segments. TCRdb independently ran MiXCR on the immunoSEQ multiplex PCR reads; one entry per CDR3 protein. This table has roughly 150,000 distinct CDR3 sequences, 85% to 95% appearing once. Germline CDR1 reads MNHEY; CDR2 reads SMNVEV (reference sequence). CDR3 length: 13 residues. V dropped 4 bases and J dropped 2 bases, with 9 bases sitting between them. In contrast to the negatively isolated CD8+ and CD4+ T cells, TEMRA cells were FACS-enriched.

V is TRBV27 and J is TRBJ2-7; no definite D call. The TCR comes from a human donor with multiple sclerosis. Input material: CD8+ T cells from PBMCs. The CDR3 reads CASSSSGTYEQYF. Written as DNA, the CDR3 is TGTGCCAGCAGTTCTTCCGGTACCTACGAGCAGTACTTC.